Below, 27 T cell receptor beta chains from the same sample are listed, as sequenced in a study of shared clonotypes between healthy human individuals. Assay: immunoSEQ multiplex PCR; the TCRdb copy retains only in-frame clones and omits some. The top ten hold less than 2% of the sample, which has about 2.1 million clones, about 94% seen once. Positively selected for CCR7, the CD45RO-negative cells used as naive CD8 cells excluded terminally differentiated effector memory CD45RA+ cells. What was sequenced was naive CD8+ T cells from PBMCs. The source of these receptors is a man younger than 30 in good health. Some clones in this sample may be carry-over from other donors' samples.

As for this clone: The sample has other DNA sequences that encode this CDR3 too. The rearrangement joins TRBV9 to TRBJ1-1, with D hard to call. Trimming took 2 bases from V and 1 from J, leaving 6 bases between them. CDR3 length: 13 residues. From germline, CDR1 is SGDLS and CDR2 YYNGEE. This CDR3 reads CASSVSGNTEAFF. The DNA of the CDR3 is TGTGCCAGCAGCGTTTCGGGGAACACTGAAGCTTTCTTT.

Here the CDR3 reads CASSQAPSFNEQFF. The CDR3 DNA sequence: TGCGCCAGCAGCCAAGCGCCTAGTTTTAATGAGCAGTTCTTC. The chain employs TRBV4-1 and TRBJ2-1, with D hard to call. The CDR3 has 14 residues. The V gene's germline CDR1 is MGHRA and CDR2 YSYEKL. V gave up 1 base and J gave up 7 bases, with 11 bases separating them.

This clone came up a few times. The CDR3 spells CASIDPGTSGYNEQFF. The CDR3 coding sequence is TGTGCCAGCATCGACCCTGGGACTAGCGGGTACAATGAGCAGTTCTTC. V is TRBV5-4 and J is TRBJ2-1; 12 bases align to TRBD2. Germline lookup yields CDR1 SGHNT and CDR2 YYREEE (reference sequence). Germline trimming cut 6 bases from V and 4 bases from J; bases unmatched to any gene: 8. The CDR3 runs 16 residues.

V usage is TRBV13 and J usage is TRBJ2-1; D is unresolved. Trimming left V 5 bases short and J 5 bases short, with 22 bases between. From germline, CDR1 is PRHDT and CDR2 FYEKMQ (reference sequence). The CDR3 runs 17 residues. The CDR3: CASSTQLNTLENNEQFF. The CDR3 bases are TGTGCCAGCAGCACTCAGCTAAATACCCTAGAGAACAATGAGCAGTTCTTC.

The rearrangement links TRBV30 to TRBJ2-1; D call uncertain. This CDR3 contains 12 residues. Germline V lookup: CDR1 GTSNPN, CDR2 SVGIG (reference sequence). The V and J ends lost 3 bases and 6 bases respectively, with 9 bases between them. The CDR3: CAWSTGRNEQFF. In nucleotides, the CDR3 is TGTGCCTGGAGCACGGGCCGCAATGAGCAGTTCTTC.

V is TRBV28 and J is TRBJ1-2, with D possibly matching TRBD1 (6 bases). CDR3 length: 12 amino acids. Germline assignment: CDR1 MDHEN and CDR2 SYDVKM. The V end was cut by 6 bases, the J end by 6 bases, with 11 bases between. CDR3 sequence reads: CASSSPGDGYTF. CDR3 DNA sequence: TGTGCCAGCAGCTCCCCAGGGGATGGCTACACCTTC.

The chain recombines TRBV6-5 with TRBJ1-2; D unclear. This CDR3 has 14 residues. The V gene lost 6 bases and the J gene lost 5 bases, with 16 bases spanning the gap. Germline assignment: CDR1 MNHEY and CDR2 SVGAGI. CDR3 residues: CASSHSGEDYGYTF. In DNA, the CDR3 is TGTGCCAGCAGCCACTCCGGGGAGGATTATGGCTACACCTTC.

The rearrangement joins TRBV10-1 to TRBJ1-1; no definite D call. The V end lost 2 bases, the J end lost 2 bases, and 6 bases lay between the germline ends. CDR1 WNHNN and CDR2 SYGVQD come from the germline V gene (reference sequence). This CDR3 is built from 13 residues. The CDR3 loop reads CASSERENTEAFF. The CDR3 DNA follows: TGCGCCAGCAGTGAGCGGGAAAACACTGAAGCTTTCTTT.

This clone was detected a few times. J is TRBJ1-4 and V is TRBV6-1; D ambiguous. Trimming left V 3 bases short and J 4 bases short, with 9 bases between. CDR3 length equals 14 residues. The germline V gene has CDR1 MNHNS and CDR2 SASEGT. The CDR3 DNA sequence: TGTGCCAGCAGTGATAGGTCGGGTAATGAAAAACTGTTTTTT. As protein: CASSDRSGNEKLFF.

As for this clone: The same CDR3 can be traced to other DNA sequences in this sample. V gene TRBV4-1 combines with J gene TRBJ2-7; the D gene is possibly TRBD1 (6 bases). Germline CDR1 MGHRA, CDR2 YSYEKL. Between the trimmed V and J ends, which lost 1 base and 2 bases, there was a span of 9 bases. This CDR3 is 14 amino acids long. Here the CDR3 reads CASSQGGPTYEQYF. Written as DNA, the CDR3 is TGCGCCAGCAGCCAAGGGGGGCCCACCTACGAGCAGTACTTC.

On this clone itself: Other DNA sequences within the sample encode an identical CDR3. The chain is built from TRBV27 and TRBJ1-1; 10 bases are a match to TRBD1. The germline V gene encodes CDR1 MNHEY and CDR2 SMNVEV (reference sequence). V lost 4 bases to trimming and J lost 5 bases; unmatched junction nucleotides: 4. This CDR3 is 14 amino acids long. This chain's CDR3 is CASSSDRGRTEAFF. In DNA, the CDR3 is TGTGCCAGCAGTTCCGACAGGGGGCGAACTGAAGCTTTCTTT.

This chain links TRBV27 with TRBJ2-7; no reliable D call. Trimming stripped 6 bases from V and 0 bases from J, with 12 bases between. The CDR3 sequence is 14 residues long. Germline CDR1 and CDR2: MNHEY and SMNVEV (reference sequence). Written as DNA, the CDR3 is TGTGCCAGCAGCCCTGGCTCCCTCTCCTACGAGCAGTACTTC. Translated, it gives CASSPGSLSYEQYF.

The sample holds one count of this clone. The same CDR3 also results from other DNA sequences found in this sample. The chain has TRBV9 and TRBJ2-5, with 7 bases lining up with TRBD2. Germline assignment: CDR1 SGDLS and CDR2 YYNGEE. The CDR3 length is 15 residues. V shed 0 bases, J shed 1 base, and the junction held 3 bases outside the gene matches. CDR3 region: CASSVGPSGQETQYF. The CDR3 region has the DNA TGTGCCAGCAGCGTAGGTCCTAGCGGCCAAGAGACCCAGTACTTC.

This chain connects TRBV29-1 to TRBJ2-7, with D perhaps TRBD1 or TRBD2 (6 bases each). The germline V gene has CDR1 SQVTM and CDR2 ANQGSEA. The ends were cut back, 7 bases at V and 7 bases at J, with 17 bases in the middle. The CDR3 covers 12 residues. Here the CDR3 reads CSARADSGEQYF. CDR3 DNA: TGCAGCGCTAGGGCGGACAGCGGGGAGCAGTACTTC.

This chain joins TRBV30 and TRBJ2-1; D remains unclear. V was cut by 0 bases and J by 4 bases, with 13 bases left in between. Germline V gene sequence: CDR1 GTSNPN, CDR2 SVGIG (reference sequence). There are 15 residues in the CDR3. This CDR3 is CAWSVRGFRYNEQFF. CDR3 DNA: TGTGCCTGGAGTGTACGTGGTTTTAGGTACAATGAGCAGTTCTTC.

This clone was detected once. The V call is TRBV19, the J call TRBJ2-3, with D unclear. Germline V gives CDR1 LNHDA, CDR2 SQIVND (reference sequence). The CDR3 is made up of 17 amino acids. Trimming shortened V by 0 bases and J by 0 bases, and 13 bases separated the two germline ends. DNA for the CDR3: TGTGCCAGTAGTATAGATCTTTACTTCGCTAGCACAGATACGCAGTATTTT. The encoded protein is CASSIDLYFASTDTQYF.

The rearrangement links TRBV4-3 to TRBJ2-7, with a possible D match to TRBD2 (6 bases). Germline CDR1 LGHNA, CDR2 YSLEER. The CDR3 spans 16 residues. The V end was cut by 6 bases, the J end by 6 bases, with 24 bases between. CDR3 sequence (DNA): TGCGCCAGCAGTACCTCGGCGGGGCAGATTAGTAGCGAGCAGTACTTC. Translated: CASSTSAGQISSEQYF.

The DNA of the CDR3 is TGTGCCAGCAGCTTAGGACAGCCGATCCACGAGCAGTACTTC. It yields the protein CASSLGQPIHEQYF. The rearrangement uses TRBV7-9 and TRBJ2-7; weak D call: TRBD1 (5 bases). V lost 1 base and J lost 5, with 12 bases in between. The germline V gene has CDR1 SEHNR and CDR2 FQNEAQ (reference sequence). There are 14 residues in the CDR3.

The chain couples TRBV7-9 to TRBJ2-7, with D unclear. The V gene lost 5 bases and the J gene lost 7 bases, with 9 bases spanning the gap. Germline V lookup: CDR1 SEHNR, CDR2 FQNEAQ (reference sequence). The CDR3 consists of 11 residues. DNA for the CDR3: TGTGCCAGCAGCCAGTTCTGGGAGCAGTACTTC. Encoded protein: CASSQFWEQYF.

The genes are TRBV18 and TRBJ2-7; the match to TRBD1 covers 8 bases. The trim removed 3 bases at V and 2 bases at J, leaving 9 bases unmatched. Germline assignment: CDR1 KGHSH and CDR2 LQKENI. This CDR3 has 16 residues. The CDR3 DNA reads as TGTGCCAGCTCACCCTCCCGGACAGGGTCCCCCTACGAGCAGTACTTC. This codes for CASSPSRTGSPYEQYF. The variable domain in full, with the rest retrieved from reference TRBV18 and TRBJ2-7, is NAGVMQNPRHLVRRRGQEARLRCSPMKGHSHVYWYRQLPEEGLKFMVYLQKENIIDESGMPKERFSAEFPKEGPSILRIQQVVRGDSAAYFCASSPSRTGSPYEQYFGPGTRLTVT.

The CDR3 reads CASNKLRDRKNIQYF. The DNA of the CDR3 is TGTGCCAGCAACAAGCTCCGGGACAGAAAAAACATTCAGTACTTC. The chain links TRBV6-4 to TRBJ2-4; 7 nucleotides align to TRBD1. Trimming removed 7 bases from V and 4 bases from J; junction bases left unmatched: 10. Germline V CDR1 and CDR2: MRHNA, SNTAGT. This CDR3 comprises 15 residues.

With respect to this clone: The sample carries other DNA sequences with the same CDR3. This chain joins TRBV10-3 and TRBJ2-7; D might be TRBD1 (6 bases). Germline V gives CDR1 ENHRY, CDR2 SYGVKD. The CDR3 totals 14 residues. The V and J ends lost 4 bases and 0 bases respectively, with 10 bases between them. The CDR3 DNA reads TGTGCCATCAGTGGAACAGGGAGCTCCTACGAGCAGTACTTC. Translating gives CAISGTGSSYEQYF.

This clone was detected a few times. V is TRBV11-2 and J is TRBJ1-1; no definite D call. Trimming took off 1 base at V and 5 bases at J, with 5 bases between the two ends. The CDR3 has 12 residues. CDR1 SGHAT and CDR2 FQNNGV come from the germline V gene. This CDR3 reads CASSLVFTEAFF. CDR3 DNA sequence: TGTGCCAGCAGCTTAGTTTTTACTGAAGCTTTCTTT.

As regards this clone: The same CDR3 can be traced to other DNA sequences in this sample. The chain has TRBV27 and TRBJ1-2; D may be TRBD1 (5 bases). The CDR3 covers 14 residues. From germline, CDR1 is MNHEY and CDR2 SMNVEV (reference sequence). Trimming stripped 6 bases from V and 0 bases from J, with 11 bases between. The CDR3: CASSPRGTNYGYTF. CDR3 in DNA: TGTGCCAGCAGCCCTCGGGGGACTAACTATGGCTACACCTTC.

The chain recombines TRBV30 with TRBJ2-5, with a possible D match to TRBD2 (6 bases). Germline assignment: CDR1 GTSNPN and CDR2 SVGIG (reference sequence). This CDR3 has 15 amino acids. V lost 2 bases and J lost 3, with 16 bases in between. CDR3 sequence (DNA): TGTGCCTGGAGTTCCCGGGACTCCCCGGAAGAGACCCAGTACTTC. It specifies CAWSSRDSPEETQYF. The full variable domain, completed using reference TRBV30 and TRBJ2-5, is SQTIHQWPATLVQPVGSPLSLECTVEGTSNPNLYWYRQAAGRGLQLLFYSVGIGQISSEVPQNLSASRPQDRQFILSSKKLLLSDSGFYLCAWSSRDSPEETQYFGPGTRLLVL.

This clone has only one observation. A read error may produce the germline difference seen at one junction end. The chain employs TRBV9 and TRBJ1-4, with 9 bases matching TRBD1. The CDR3 has 16 amino acids. Germline V gives CDR1 SGDLS, CDR2 YYNGEE. CDR3 in DNA: TGTGCCAGCAGCGATGGGACAGGGCGGACTAGTGAAAAACTGTTTTTT. It is translated as CASSDGTGRTSEKLFF.

This clone occurred once. This rearrangement joins TRBV13 to TRBJ2-1, with 9 nucleotides matching TRBD2. In germline, CDR1 is PRHDT, CDR2 FYEKMQ (reference sequence). Trimming at V came to 0 bases and at J to 9 bases, leaving 6 bases not matched to a gene. There are 15 residues in the CDR3. CDR3: CASSLGRGSGGEQFF. In nucleotides, the CDR3 is TGTGCCAGCAGCTTAGGCCGGGGTAGCGGGGGTGAGCAGTTCTTC.